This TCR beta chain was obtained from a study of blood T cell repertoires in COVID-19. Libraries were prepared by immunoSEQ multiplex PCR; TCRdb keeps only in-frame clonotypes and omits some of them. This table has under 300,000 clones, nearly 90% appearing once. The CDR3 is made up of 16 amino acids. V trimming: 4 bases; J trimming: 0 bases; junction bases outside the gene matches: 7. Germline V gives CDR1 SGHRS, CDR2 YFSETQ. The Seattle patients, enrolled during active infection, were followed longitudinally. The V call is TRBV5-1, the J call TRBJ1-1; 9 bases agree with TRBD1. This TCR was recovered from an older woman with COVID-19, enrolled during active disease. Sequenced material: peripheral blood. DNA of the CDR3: TGCGCCAGCAGCGGTGGGACAGGGCAGATGAACACTGAAGCTTTCTTT. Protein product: CASSGGTGQMNTEAFF.